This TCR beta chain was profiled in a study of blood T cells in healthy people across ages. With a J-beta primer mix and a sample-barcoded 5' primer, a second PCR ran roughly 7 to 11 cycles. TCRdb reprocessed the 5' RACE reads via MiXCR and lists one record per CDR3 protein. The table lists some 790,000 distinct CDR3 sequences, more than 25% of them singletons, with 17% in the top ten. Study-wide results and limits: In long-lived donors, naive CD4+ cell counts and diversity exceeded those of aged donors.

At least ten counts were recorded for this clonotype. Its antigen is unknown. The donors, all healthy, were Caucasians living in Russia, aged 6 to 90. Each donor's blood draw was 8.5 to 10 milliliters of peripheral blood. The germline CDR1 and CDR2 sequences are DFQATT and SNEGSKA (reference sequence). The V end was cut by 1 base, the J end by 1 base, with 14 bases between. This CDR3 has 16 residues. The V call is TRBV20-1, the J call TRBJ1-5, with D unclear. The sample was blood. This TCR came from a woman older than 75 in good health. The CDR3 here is CSARGSRDASNQPQHF. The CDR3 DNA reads TGCAGTGCTAGAGGGAGTCGGGATGCGAGCAATCAGCCCCAGCATTTT.